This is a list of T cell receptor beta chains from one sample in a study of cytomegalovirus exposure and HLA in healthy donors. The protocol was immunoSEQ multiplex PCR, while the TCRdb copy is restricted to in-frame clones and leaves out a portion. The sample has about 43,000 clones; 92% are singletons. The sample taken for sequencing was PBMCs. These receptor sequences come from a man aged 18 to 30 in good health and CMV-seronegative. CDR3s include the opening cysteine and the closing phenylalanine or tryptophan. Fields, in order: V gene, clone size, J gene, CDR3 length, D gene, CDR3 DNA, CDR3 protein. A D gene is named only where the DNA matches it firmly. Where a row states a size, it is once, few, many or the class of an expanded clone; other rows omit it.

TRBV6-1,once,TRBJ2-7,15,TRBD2,TGTGCCAGCAGACCTGGACTAGCGGGAAACTACGAGCAGTACTTC,CASRPGLAGNYEQYF
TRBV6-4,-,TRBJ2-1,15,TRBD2,TGTGCCAGCAGTGACTCCCTAGCGGGAGGGAATGAGCAGTTCTTC,CASSDSLAGGNEQFF
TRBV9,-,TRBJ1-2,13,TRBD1,TGTGCCAGCAGCGTACAGGGGGCAAGTGGCTACACCTTC,CASSVQGASGYTF
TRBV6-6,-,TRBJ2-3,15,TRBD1,TGTGCCAGCACCCAGACAGGGGGTTACACAGATACGCAGTATTTT,CASTQTGGYTDTQYF
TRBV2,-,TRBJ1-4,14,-,TGTGCCAGTGCCCGTCAAGGGGCTTCCGAAAAACTGTTTTTT,CASARQGASEKLFF
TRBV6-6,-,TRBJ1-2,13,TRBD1,TGTGCCAGCAGTTCTGGGACAGGTGCCGGCTACACCTTC,CASSSGTGAGYTF
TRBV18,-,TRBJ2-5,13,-,TGTGCCAGCTCACCGATGAGGTTAGAGACCCAGTACTTC,CASSPMRLETQYF
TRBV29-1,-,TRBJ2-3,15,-,TGCAGCGCCGGGTCGTCCCGGGAGTTTATAGATACGCAGTATTTT,CSAGSSREFIDTQYF
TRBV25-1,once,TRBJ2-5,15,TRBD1,TGTGCCAGCAGTGATAGGGACAGGGGCCAAGAGACCCAGTACTTC,CASSDRDRGQETQYF
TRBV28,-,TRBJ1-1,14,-,TGTGCCAGCAGGATACCGTCAGGGAACACTGAAGCTTTCTTT,CASRIPSGNTEAFF
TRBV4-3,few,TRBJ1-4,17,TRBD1,TGCGCCAGCAGCCCCCGGGACAGGGGGCTCAGGGGTGAAAAACTGTTTTTT,CASSPRDRGLRGEKLFF
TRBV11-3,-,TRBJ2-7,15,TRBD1,TGTGCCAGCAGCTTACGACAGGGAGACTCCTACGAGCAGTACTTC,CASSLRQGDSYEQYF
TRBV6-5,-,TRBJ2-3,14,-,TGTGCCAGCAGTTTCGGGGGTCCGGAAGATACGCAGTATTTT,CASSFGGPEDTQYF
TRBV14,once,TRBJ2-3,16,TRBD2,TGTGCCAGCAGCCAAGCCCTAGCGGGGCCCACAGATACGCAGTATTTT,CASSQALAGPTDTQYF
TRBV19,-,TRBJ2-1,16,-,TGTGCCAGTAGTCGGTCCCCGAGCGTACAATACAATGAGCAGTTCTTC,CASSRSPSVQYNEQFF
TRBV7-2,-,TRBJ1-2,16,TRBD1,TGTGCCAGCAGCCCTAGCGGGACAGGACCGGCCTATGGCTACACCTTC,CASSPSGTGPAYGYTF
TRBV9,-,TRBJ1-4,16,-,TGTGCCAGCAGCGATAGTAGGATGGGGACTAGCGAAAAACTGTTTTTT,CASSDSRMGTSEKLFF
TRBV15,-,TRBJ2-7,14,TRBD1,TGTGCCACCAGCTGGCCGGGACAGGGACACGAGCAGTACTTC,CATSWPGQGHEQYF
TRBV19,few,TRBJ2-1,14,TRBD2,TGTGCCAGTAGTATTCTAGCGGGAGAGAATGAGCAGTTCTTC,CASSILAGENEQFF
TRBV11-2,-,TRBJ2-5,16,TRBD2,TGTGCCAGCAGCTTAGGACTAGCGGGGGGGCAAGAGACCCAGTACTTC,CASSLGLAGGQETQYF
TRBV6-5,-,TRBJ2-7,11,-,TGTGCCAGCAGTGAGGGCTACGAGCAGTACTTC,CASSEGYEQYF
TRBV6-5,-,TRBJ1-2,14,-,TGTGCCAGCAGATCCCAGGGGTTTAGCTATGGCTACACCTTC,CASRSQGFSYGYTF
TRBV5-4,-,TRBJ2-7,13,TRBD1,TGTGCCAGCAGCGGAACAGGGGAACACGAGCAGTACTTC,CASSGTGEHEQYF